This TCR beta chain was recorded in a study of prognosis after radiotherapy for stage I lung cancer. Looking at the study overall: In fourteen patients the disease was a newly diagnosed primary stage I lung tumor, whereas 5 or 6 had oligometastatic NSCLC following surgical resection of the primary tumor.

Template was genomic DNA; TCR beta CDR3 amplified in two multiplex PCR rounds. Every TRBV and TRBJ gene had its own specific primer in first-round PCR. Using its own MiXCR run on the multiplex PCR reads, TCRdb lists one record per CDR3 protein. The top ten hold more than 30% of the sample, which has approximately 28,000 distinct CDR3 sequences, approximately 44% seen once. This clonotype was detected ten times or more. Antigen: not known. From germline, CDR1 is DFQATT and CDR2 SNEGSKA (reference sequence). The CDR3 is 13 amino acids. The V and J ends lost 5 bases and 2 bases respectively, with 11 bases between them. Study-wide points: Median unique TCR clones dropped from roughly 9,900 to 7,200 after stereotactic body radiation therapy.

The sample consisted of PBMCs, taken before or after stereotactic body radiation therapy (not recorded which). The TCR was taken from a donor of 50 years or more with non-small cell lung cancer. The genes are TRBV20-1 and TRBJ2-3; no firm D call. The CDR3 nucleotides are TGCAGTGCTCAAACAGCACCCACAGATACGCAGTATTTT. It yields the protein CSAQTAPTDTQYF.